The rows below give T cell receptor beta chains drawn from one sample of a study of CD8 T cells in Susac syndrome. Each CDR3 protein gets one entry after TCRdb re-called the immunoSEQ multiplex PCR reads with MiXCR. This sample has some 220,000 distinct CDR3 sequences; about 95% occur once, and the top ten carry roughly 0.1%. Sequencing used CD4+ T cells from PBMCs. Every receptor here comes from a human donor with multiple sclerosis. Each CDR3 is given with its conserved first and last residue. A D gene is named only where the DNA matches it firmly. Only some rows state a clone size, as once, few, many or a class for expanded clones.

CAWSRGAASNQPQHF | TGTGCCTGGAGTCGGGGGGCGGCGAGCAATCAGCCCCAGCATTTT | NA | TRBJ1-5 | NA | TRBV30
CSVKRDSGANVLTF | TGCAGCGTTAAGAGGGACTCTGGGGCCAACGTCCTGACTTTC | NA | TRBJ2-6 | NA | TRBV29-1
CSARSGVNNQPQHF | TGCAGTGCTAGATCGGGGGTAAACAATCAGCCCCAGCATTTT | NA | TRBJ1-5 | NA | TRBV20-1
CASSNEREAFF | TGTGCCAGCAGTAACGAGCGAGAAGCTTTCTTT | NA | TRBJ1-1 | NA | TRBV7-2
CASSLATSAGEQFF | TGTGCCAGCAGCTTAGCAACTAGCGCGGGTGAGCAGTTCTTC | NA | TRBJ2-1 | TRBD2 | TRBV11-2
CSVRDRYEQYF | TGCAGCGTTCGGGACCGCTACGAGCAGTACTTC | NA | TRBJ2-7 | NA | TRBV29-1
CASSEGGSPDTQYF | TGTGCCAGCAGTGAAGGCGGGTCCCCGGATACGCAGTATTTT | NA | TRBJ2-3 | NA | TRBV6-1
CASSPGSAVGQFF | TGTGCCAGCAGCCCCGGTTCGGCAGTAGGGCAGTTCTTC | NA | TRBJ2-1 | NA | TRBV7-8
CSSSASGGNTDTQYF | TGCAGCTCCTCGGCCAGCGGGGGGAACACAGATACGCAGTATTTT | NA | TRBJ2-3 | TRBD2 | TRBV29-1
CSVGQTSYEQYF | TGCAGCGTTGGGCAGACCTCCTACGAGCAGTACTTC | few | TRBJ2-7 | NA | TRBV29-1
CASSQDSVFSVNEQFF | TGTGCCAGCAGCCAAGATTCAGTTTTCTCGGTCAATGAGCAGTTCTTC | NA | TRBJ2-1 | NA | TRBV3-1
CSAVILEKLFF | TGCAGTGCTGTGATTCTGGAAAAACTGTTTTTT | once | TRBJ1-4 | NA | TRBV20-1
CASSRTGPSSYNEQFF | TGTGCCAGCAGCCGGACGGGTCCAAGCTCCTACAATGAGCAGTTCTTC | NA | TRBJ2-1 | NA | TRBV7-9
CASSLGGQGYEQYF | TGTGCCAGCAGTTTAGGGGGACAGGGATACGAGCAGTACTTC | NA | TRBJ2-7 | TRBD1 | TRBV28
CATSRNLPGTYEQYF | TGTGCCACCAGCAGAAACCTTCCAGGTACCTACGAGCAGTACTTC | NA | TRBJ2-7 | NA | TRBV15
CASLNTQDHNEKLFF | TGTGCCAGCCTGAATACTCAAGATCACAATGAAAAACTGTTTTTT | once | TRBJ1-4 | NA | TRBV3-1
CAWSVRKGSGRAGEQFF | TGTGCCTGGAGTGTGAGAAAGGGTAGCGGGAGGGCCGGGGAGCAGTTCTTC | NA | TRBJ2-1 | TRBD2 | TRBV30
CASSQDMGGGNQPQHF | TGTGCCAGCAGCCAAGATATGGGGGGTGGCAATCAGCCCCAGCATTTT | NA | TRBJ1-5 | NA | TRBV4-2
CASSDQGNGYTF | TGTGCCAGCAGCGACCAGGGAAATGGCTACACCTTC | NA | TRBJ1-2 | NA | TRBV2
CSFSLPDTQYF | TGCAGCTTCTCGTTACCAGATACGCAGTATTTT | NA | TRBJ2-3 | NA | TRBV20-1
CSVDRETNRGQAGYTF | TGCAGCGTTGATCGGGAGACGAACAGGGGGCAAGCTGGCTACACCTTC | once | TRBJ1-2 | TRBD1 | TRBV29-1
CASSVGDRDQPQHF | TGTGCCAGCAGCGTAGGGGACAGGGATCAGCCCCAGCATTTT | NA | TRBJ1-5 | TRBD1 | TRBV9
CASSQGGRVGSYNEQFF | TGTGCCAGCAGCCAAGGCGGACGGGTGGGCTCCTACAATGAGCAGTTCTTC | NA | TRBJ2-1 | NA | TRBV14
CASSQVGSYNEQFF | TGTGCCAGCAGCCAAGTCGGGAGTTACAATGAGCAGTTCTTC | NA | TRBJ2-1 | NA | TRBV14
CASSQDWPEETQYF | TGTGCCAGCAGCCAAGATTGGCCCGAAGAGACCCAGTACTTC | NA | TRBJ2-5 | NA | TRBV14
CASSLGGSVGGSPLHF | TGTGCCAGCAGTTTAGGTGGGAGCGTAGGGGGATCACCCCTCCACTTT | NA | TRBJ1-6 | NA | TRBV12-3/TRBV12-4
CASSFPTSGTHEQFF | TGTGCCAGCAGTTTTCCGACTAGCGGGACCCATGAGCAGTTCTTC | NA | TRBJ2-1 | TRBD2 | TRBV28
CASSPSGGNEQYF | TGTGCCAGCTCACCGTCAGGGGGCAACGAGCAGTACTTC | few | TRBJ2-7 | TRBD1 | TRBV18
CATSAQNRETQYF | TGTGCCACCAGCGCGCAAAACCGGGAGACCCAGTACTTC | NA | TRBJ2-5 | NA | TRBV15
CASSPTGGRTDTQYF | TGCGCCAGCAGCCCCACAGGCGGGAGAACAGATACGCAGTATTTT | once | TRBJ2-3 | TRBD2 | TRBV5-1
CASSSSGSTDTQYF | TGTGCCAGCAGTTCCTCCGGTAGCACAGATACGCAGTATTTT | NA | TRBJ2-3 | NA | TRBV27
CASSEGRVSGNQPQHF | TGTGCCAGCAGTGAGGGTAGGGTGAGTGGCAATCAGCCCCAGCATTTT | once | TRBJ1-5 | NA | TRBV25-1
CASSPDRGTYEQYF | TGTGCCAGCAGCCCGGACAGGGGCACTTACGAGCAGTACTTC | once | TRBJ2-7 | TRBD1 | TRBV12-3/TRBV12-4
CATSRDPNTGELFF | TGTGCCACCAGCAGGGACCCTAACACCGGGGAGCTGTTTTTT | NA | TRBJ2-2 | NA | TRBV15
CASSSEGAHTF | TGTGCCAGCAGCTCGGAGGGGGCCCACACCTTC | NA | TRBJ1-2 | TRBD1 | TRBV7-9
CASSEMPANTGELFF | TGCGCCAGCAGCGAAATGCCTGCGAACACCGGGGAGCTGTTTTTT | NA | TRBJ2-2 | NA | TRBV5-1
CSVTGAGGYTF | TGCAGCGTGACGGGGGCGGGAGGCTACACCTTC | NA | TRBJ1-2 | NA | TRBV29-1
CASGLAVWSNTDTQYF | TGTGCCAGCGGACTAGCGGTGTGGAGTAATACAGATACGCAGTATTTT | NA | TRBJ2-3 | TRBD2 | TRBV28
CASSPVAGQGVGGYTF | TGTGCCAGCTCACCAGTGGCGGGACAGGGGGTTGGTGGCTACACCTTC | NA | TRBJ1-2 | TRBD1 | TRBV18
CASSVGALGPYEQYF | TGTGCCAGCAGTGTGGGAGCCCTAGGCCCCTACGAGCAGTACTTC | NA | TRBJ2-7 | NA | TRBV2
CSAYRLADTQYF | TGCAGCGCCTACAGACTAGCAGATACGCAGTATTTT | NA | TRBJ2-3 | NA | TRBV29-1
CASSPVGIGVYNEQFF | TGTGCCAGCAGTCCCGTTGGGATAGGGGTCTACAATGAGCAGTTCTTC | NA | TRBJ2-1 | NA | TRBV28
CAWSVRAGGTGELFF | TGTGCCTGGAGTGTCCGAGCGGGAGGGACCGGGGAGCTGTTTTTT | once | TRBJ2-2 | TRBD2 | TRBV30